The 17 T cell receptor beta chains presented below share a single source sample, sequenced in a study of PD-1 blockade in classical Hodgkin lymphoma. This table comes from immunoSEQ multiplex PCR, and its TCRdb copy is limited to in-frame clones, with some not included. The repertoire holds under 75,000 clones, with 88% as singletons. Following autologous stem cell transplantation, relapse occurred in every patient, and exposure to brentuximab vedotin varied. The starting material was peripheral blood mononuclear cells (PBMCs), obtained before the second cycle of nivolumab. These receptors all come from a human donor with classical Hodgkin lymphoma.

This clone was found once. The genes are TRBV5-1 and TRBJ2-2; tentatively, D is TRBD2 (5 bases). Germline lookup yields CDR1 SGHRS and CDR2 YFSETQ. CDR3 length: 14 residues. Trimming left V 3 bases short and J 6 bases short, with 12 bases between. Written as DNA, the CDR3 is TGCGCCAGCAGCTCGAGGGTGGGCCCCGGGGAGCTGTTTTTT. Protein product: CASSSRVGPGELFF.

This rearrangement joins TRBV29-1 to TRBJ2-1; D is ambiguous. CDR3 length: 15 residues. Trimming stripped 6 bases from V and 5 bases from J, with 20 bases between. Germline loops: CDR1 SQVTM, CDR2 ANQGSEA. The CDR3 region is CSVLPWATRDNEQFF. The CDR3 DNA is TGCAGCGTCCTACCTTGGGCAACCCGGGACAATGAGCAGTTCTTC.

This chain joins TRBV5-1 and TRBJ1-1; 7 bases line up with TRBD1. CDR3 length equals 13 residues. With 6 bases clipped from V and 6 bases from J, the junction kept 8 bases outside the gene matches. Germline CDR1 reads SGHRS; CDR2 reads YFSETQ. The CDR3 DNA follows: TGCGCCAGCAACCTCGACAGGGCCCCTGAAGCTTTCTTT. This sequence encodes CASNLDRAPEAFF.

The rearrangement uses TRBV10-3 and TRBJ2-5; D perhaps matches TRBD2 (5 bases). CDR1 ENHRY and CDR2 SYGVKD come from the germline V gene. Trimming took 6 bases from V and 5 from J, leaving 13 bases between them. The CDR3 length is 13 residues. The CDR3: CAIRPGLQETQYF. The CDR3 region has the DNA TGTGCCATCAGACCTGGACTGCAGGAGACCCAGTACTTC.

V usage is TRBV6-5 and J usage is TRBJ1-2, with D maybe TRBD1 (5 bases). The germline CDR1 and CDR2 sequences are MNHEY and SVGAGI. The CDR3 runs to 13 residues. V lost 2 bases, J lost 6 bases, and 10 bases lay in between. CDR3 loop: CASSYGASDGYTF. CDR3 DNA: TGTGCCAGCAGTTACGGGGCCTCGGATGGCTACACCTTC.

This chain links TRBV18 with TRBJ1-1, with a possible D match to TRBD1 (6 bases). V was shortened by 3 bases and J by 1 base, with 9 bases between the two germline ends. The CDR3 sequence is 14 residues long. Germline lookup yields CDR1 KGHSH and CDR2 LQKENI. The CDR3 reads CASSPGGANTEAFF. The CDR3 region has the DNA TGTGCCAGCTCACCTGGGGGGGCGAACACTGAAGCTTTCTTT.

The CDR3, as DNA: TGCGCCAGCAGCCCGGCACAGAACACAGATACGCAGTATTTT. It is translated as CASSPAQNTDTQYF. The genes are TRBV5-1 and TRBJ2-3, with D unresolved. Per germline, CDR1 SGHRS and CDR2 YFSETQ. Trimming shortened V by 4 bases and J by 2 bases, and 11 bases separated the two germline ends. This CDR3 has 14 amino acids. The complete variable domain, with remaining parts taken from reference TRBV5-1 and TRBJ2-3, reads KAGVTQTPRYLIKTRGQQVTLSCSPISGHRSVSWYQQTPGQGLQFLFEYFSETQRNKGNFPGRFSGRQFSNSRSEMNVSTLELGDSALYLCASSPAQNTDTQYFGPGTRLTVL.

This clone has only a few counts. The CDR3 DNA sequence: TGTGCCAGCACCCGGGACCAACTTAATCAGCCCCAGCATTTT. Amino acid sequence: CASTRDQLNQPQHF. This rearrangement joins TRBV2 to TRBJ1-5, with D possibly matching TRBD1 (5 bases). The germline V gene has CDR1 SNHLY and CDR2 FYNNEI. V lost 7 bases and J lost 4, with 14 bases in between. The CDR3 loop spans 14 amino acids.

The V and J genes are TRBV10-3 and TRBJ1-3; no clear D gene. Trimming pared 0 bases from V and 0 bases from J, leaving 9 bases between. The CDR3 contains 16 residues. CDR1 ENHRY and CDR2 SYGVKD come from the germline V gene. CDR3 sequence (DNA): TGTGCCATCAGTGAGTCGGGCCTTAGCTCTGGAAACACCATATATTTT. Translating gives CAISESGLSSGNTIYF.

This rearrangement joins TRBV7-9 to TRBJ1-2, with D possibly TRBD1 on 6 matching bases. V lost 2 bases and J lost 1, with 11 bases in between. This CDR3 contains 15 residues. The germline gives CDR1 SEHNR, CDR2 FQNEAQ (reference sequence). CDR3 sequence reads: CASSLLGGDNYGYTF. In DNA form, the CDR3 reads TGTGCCAGCAGCTTATTAGGGGGAGATAACTATGGCTACACCTTC. The full variable domain, with the rest looked up from reference TRBV7-9 and TRBJ1-2, is DTGVSQNPRHKITKRGQNVTFRCDPISEHNRLYWYRQTLGQGPEFLTYFQNEAQLEKSRLLSDRFSAERPKGSFSTLEIQRTEQGDSAMYLCASSLLGGDNYGYTFGSGTRLTVV.

This sequence joins TRBV19 and TRBJ2-1; 8 bases agree with TRBD2. This CDR3 spans 17 amino acids. Trimming took 7 bases from V and 4 from J; bases not matched to a gene: 15. Germline lookup yields CDR1 LNHDA and CDR2 SQIVND (reference sequence). Here the CDR3 reads CASTRPNGERGYNEQFF. In DNA, the CDR3 is TGTGCCAGTACTCGACCAAACGGGGAGCGGGGGTACAATGAGCAGTTCTTC.

The rearrangement joins TRBV4-1 to TRBJ1-5, with D perhaps TRBD1 (5 bases). The CDR3 has 15 residues. V was pared by 0 bases and J by 2 bases, with 8 bases between. CDR1 and CDR2 (germline): MGHRA, YSYEKL. CDR3 DNA: TGCGCCAGCAGCCAAGATCGGGGACGCAATCAGCCCCAGCATTTT. This gives the protein CASSQDRGRNQPQHF.

This clone has only one observation. The chain uses TRBV5-1 and TRBJ1-1, with D maybe TRBD1 (5 bases). CDR1 is SGHRS and CDR2 is YFSETQ in the germline V gene. Trimming took 4 bases from V and 1 from J, leaving 14 bases between them. CDR3 length: 15 residues. This CDR3 reads CASSPLGQRNTEAFF. The CDR3 nucleotides are TGCGCCAGCAGCCCCCTGGGGCAGCGGAACACTGAAGCTTTCTTT.

V is TRBV28 and J is TRBJ1-2, with 8 bases identical to TRBD1. In germline, CDR1 is MDHEN, CDR2 SYDVKM. Trimming cost V 7 bases and J 2 bases; bases outside gene matches: 9. The CDR3 spans 15 residues. The CDR3 nucleotides read TGTGCCAGCAAGGCAGGGGGCTTTCAAAACTATGGCTACACCTTC. It is translated as CASKAGGFQNYGYTF.

The genes are TRBV14 and TRBJ2-7; 10 bases align to TRBD1. With 6 bases clipped from V and 3 bases from J, the junction kept 8 bases outside the gene matches. The CDR3 sequence is 15 residues long. The germline CDR1 and CDR2 sequences are SGHDN and FVKESK. The CDR3 DNA follows: TGTGCCAGCAGTCGTCGGACAGGGGGTATCTACGAGCAGTACTTC. It yields the protein CASSRRTGGIYEQYF.

The chain uses TRBV6-4 and TRBJ1-2; tentative D call: TRBD1 (6 bases). Trimming shortened V by 7 bases and J by 4 bases, and 13 bases separated the two germline ends. This CDR3 has 13 residues. Germline V gene data show CDR1 as MRHNA and CDR2 as SNTAGT. The CDR3 bases are TGTGCCAGCAAGCAGACAGGAACCTATGGCTACACCTTC. Translation gives CASKQTGTYGYTF.

This clone was picked up a small number of times. V usage is TRBV18 and J usage is TRBJ1-6, with TRBD1 matching 7 bases. The CDR3 is 15 residues long. CDR1 is KGHSH and CDR2 is LQKENI in the germline V gene. V lost 6 bases to trimming and J lost 5 bases; unmatched junction nucleotides: 7. As DNA, the CDR3 is TGTGCCAGCTCTACTCGGGGGACAGATAATTCACCCCTCCACTTT. Protein: CASSTRGTDNSPLHF.